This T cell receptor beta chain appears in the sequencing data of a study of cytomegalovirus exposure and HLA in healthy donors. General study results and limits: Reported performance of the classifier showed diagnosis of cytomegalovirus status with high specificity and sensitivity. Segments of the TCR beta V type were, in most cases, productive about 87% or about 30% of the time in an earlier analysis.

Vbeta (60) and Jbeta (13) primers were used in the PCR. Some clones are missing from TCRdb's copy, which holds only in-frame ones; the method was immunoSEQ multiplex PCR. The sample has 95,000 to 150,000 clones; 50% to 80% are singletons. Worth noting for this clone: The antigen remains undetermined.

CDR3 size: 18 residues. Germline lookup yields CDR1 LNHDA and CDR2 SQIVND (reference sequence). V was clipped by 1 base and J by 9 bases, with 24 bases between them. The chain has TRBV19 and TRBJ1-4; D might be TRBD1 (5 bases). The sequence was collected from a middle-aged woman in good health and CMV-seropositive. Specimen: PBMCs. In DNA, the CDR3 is TGTGCCAGTAGTATAGTGGCAAGGGGATCCATTCCCTTAAAAAAACTGTTTTTT. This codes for CASSIVARGSIPLKKLFF.